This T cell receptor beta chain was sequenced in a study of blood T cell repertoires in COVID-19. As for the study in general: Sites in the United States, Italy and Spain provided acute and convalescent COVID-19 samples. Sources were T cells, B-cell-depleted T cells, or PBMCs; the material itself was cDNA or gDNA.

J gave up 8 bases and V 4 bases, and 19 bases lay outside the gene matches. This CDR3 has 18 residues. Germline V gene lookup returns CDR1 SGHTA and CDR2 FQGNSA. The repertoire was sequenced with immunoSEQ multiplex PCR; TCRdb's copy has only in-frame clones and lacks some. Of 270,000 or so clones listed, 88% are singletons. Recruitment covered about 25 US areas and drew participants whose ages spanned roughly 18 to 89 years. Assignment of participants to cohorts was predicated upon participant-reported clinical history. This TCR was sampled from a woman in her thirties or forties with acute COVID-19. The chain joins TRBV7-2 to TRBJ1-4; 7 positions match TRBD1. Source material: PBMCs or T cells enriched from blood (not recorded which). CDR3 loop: CASSSSRDRTLNGEKLFF. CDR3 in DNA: TGTGCCAGCAGCTCCTCCCGGGACAGAACCTTAAACGGGGAAAAACTGTTTTTT.